These T cell receptor beta chains were read from a single sample in a study of OX40 agonist ivuxolimab in advanced cancers. Data came from immunoSEQ multiplex PCR; TCRdb stores just in-frame clones and leaves some out. The sample includes 50,000 or so clones, 80% to 90% of them seen just once. Material: CD4+ or CD8+ T cells sorted from blood, obtained in a trial of the OX40 agonist ivuxolimab. These receptors all stem from an adult with an advanced solid tumor such as melanoma, head and neck, liver or kidney cancer. The CDR3 runs from the conserved cysteine through the conserved F or W. The order of the fields is V gene, J gene, clone size, D gene, CDR3 DNA, CDR3 protein. A D gene is named only where the DNA matches it firmly. A row's size may be missing; if present it is once, few, many or a size class.

>TRBV7-7|TRBJ2-6|.|.
TGTGCCAGCAGCCTATCAGTGCCACAAAGTCGGGCCAACGTCCTGACTTTC
CASSLSVPQSRANVLTF
>TRBV14|TRBJ2-7|.|.
TGTGCCAGCAGCCACAGGACAGTATGGAGTTCCTACGAGCAGTACTTC
CASSHRTVWSSYEQYF
>TRBV6-5|TRBJ1-6|.|TRBD1
TGTGCCAGCAGCCCGGGACAGGGATTTTCACCCCTCCACTTT
CASSPGQGFSPLHF
>TRBV28|TRBJ2-7|once|.
TGTGCCAGCTCGCGGGACGGCAGCCCTCGACCCTACGAGCAGTACTTC
CASSRDGSPRPYEQYF
>TRBV6-5|TRBJ2-7|.|TRBD1
TGTGCCAGCAGCCGAGGGGACAGCGCCTACGAGCAGTACTTC
CASSRGDSAYEQYF
>TRBV7-2|TRBJ2-7|.|.
TGTGCCAGCAGCCCTGACGGCGCCTACGAGCAGTACTTC
CASSPDGAYEQYF
>TRBV19|TRBJ1-5|.|.
TGTGCCAGTAGTATAACCCCATCGGGCGGGAGGAATCAGCCCCAGCATTTT
CASSITPSGGRNQPQHF
>TRBV18|TRBJ2-2|.|.
TGTGCCAGCTCACCACAGGGGGGAAACACCGGGGAGCTGTTTTTT
CASSPQGGNTGELFF
>TRBV2|TRBJ1-2|few|.
TGTGCCAGTGGGATACTCTATGGCTACACCTTC
CASGILYGYTF
>TRBV29-1|TRBJ2-2|.|TRBD1
TGCAGCGTAGAGACAGGGGTGGCCGGGGAGCTGTTTTTT
CSVETGVAGELFF
>TRBV6-1|TRBJ2-7|.|TRBD1
TGTGCCAGCAGTGAAGGGGCAGGGGGTGTCTACGAGCAGTACTTC
CASSEGAGGVYEQYF
>TRBV6-1|TRBJ2-1|.|.
TGTGCCAGCAGTAACTTTGCGGCCAATGAGCAGTTCTTC
CASSNFAANEQFF
>TRBV14|TRBJ2-1|once|TRBD2
TGTGCCAGCAGTCGACTAGCGGGAGGGCTTATCAATGAGCAGTTCTTC
CASSRLAGGLINEQFF
>TRBV28|TRBJ1-4|.|TRBD1
TGTGCCAGCAAGGCATCGACAGGGGGGAATGAAAAACTGTTTTTT
CASKASTGGNEKLFF
>TRBV11-1|TRBJ1-1|.|.
TGTGCCAGCAGCAAGAGCGGCTACATGGGCACTGAAGCTTTCTTT
CASSKSGYMGTEAFF
>TRBV11-2|TRBJ2-1|.|.
TGTGCCAGCAGCTTAGGACGCAATGAGCAGTTCTTC
CASSLGRNEQFF
>TRBV7-3|TRBJ2-1|.|TRBD1
TGTGCCAGCAGCTCGACAGGGGGAGTCAATGAGCAGTTCTTC
CASSSTGGVNEQFF
>TRBV9|TRBJ2-2|.|.
TGTGCCAGCAGCGTAGACTGGGACCCCGGGGAGCTGTTTTTT
CASSVDWDPGELFF
>TRBV6-6|TRBJ2-1|.|.
TGTGCCAGCAGGACGGGTTACAATGAGCAGTTCTTC
CASRTGYNEQFF
>TRBV5-1|TRBJ2-3|.|TRBD2
TGCGCCAGCAGCTTGATAGCGGGAGGGACAGATACGCAGTATTTT
CASSLIAGGTDTQYF
>TRBV10-3|TRBJ2-3|.|.
TGTGCCATCAGTGATGGTCTGTCGGCAGGGGGCACAGATACGCAGTATTTT
CAISDGLSAGGTDTQYF
>TRBV30|TRBJ2-7|.|TRBD2
TGTGCCTGGAGTGGGGCGACTAGCGGGAGTAGCGAGCAGTACTTC
CAWSGATSGSSEQYF
>TRBV7-9|TRBJ1-5|.|.
TGTGCCAGCAGCTCCGGGGACACCTATCAGCCCCAGCATTTT
CASSSGDTYQPQHF
>TRBV5-1|TRBJ1-2|.|.
TGCGCCAGCAGCCTTGACTTCGACAGGCTGTCCTATGGCTACACCTTC
CASSLDFDRLSYGYTF
>TRBV7-2|TRBJ2-7|once|.
TGTGCCAGCAGCTTAGCGTGGGACACTGCCTACGAGCAGTACTTC
CASSLAWDTAYEQYF
>TRBV4-2|TRBJ1-1|once|.
TGTGCCAGCAGCCAAGACCCCCTGGACACTGAAGCTTTCTTT
CASSQDPLDTEAFF
>TRBV29-1|TRBJ2-7|.|TRBD1
TGCAGCGTGGGGGCTGACGGACAGGGAAGCTCCTACGAGCAGTACTTC
CSVGADGQGSSYEQYF
>TRBV2|TRBJ2-3|.|.
TGTGCCAGCACCCCAGAAGGTAGCACAGATACGCAGTATTTT
CASTPEGSTDTQYF
>TRBV6-6|TRBJ2-1|.|TRBD2
TGTGCCGGAGGGACTAGCGGGAGGAATGAGCAGTTCTTC
CAGGTSGRNEQFF
>TRBV5-6|TRBJ1-2|.|.
TGTGCCAGCAGCTTGAGGCTCAGGGGATCCTATGGCTACACCTTC
CASSLRLRGSYGYTF
>TRBV7-2|TRBJ2-1|.|.
TGTGCCAGCAGCTTAGTGCAGGGTAGCAATGAGCAGTTCTTC
CASSLVQGSNEQFF
>TRBV6-1|TRBJ2-3|once|TRBD2
TGTGCCAGCAGTATAACTAGCGGCACAGATACGCAGTATTTT
CASSITSGTDTQYF
>TRBV5-4|TRBJ1-2|.|.
TGTGCCAGCAGCACCTTTGGGGTTTACTATGGCTACACCTTC
CASSTFGVYYGYTF
>TRBV9|TRBJ2-2|.|TRBD2
TGTGCCAGCAGCGTCTCTAGCGGATGGACGAACACCGGGGAGCTGTTTTTT
CASSVSSGWTNTGELFF
>TRBV25-1|TRBJ2-1|.|.
TGTGCCAGCAGTGAAGGGGCGCGGAATGAGCAGTTCTTC
CASSEGARNEQFF
>TRBV6-5|TRBJ2-1|.|.
TGTGCCAGCAGGGGTCTATCCGCCTACAATGAGCAGTTCTTC
CASRGLSAYNEQFF
>TRBV10-2|TRBJ1-1|.|.
TGCGCCAGCAGTGATCCTTTGGGGAACACTGAAGCTTTCTTT
CASSDPLGNTEAFF
>TRBV7-2|TRBJ2-5|.|TRBD2
TGTGCCAGCAGCCGGGGGATAGCGGGAGTCTACGAGACCCAGTACTTC
CASSRGIAGVYETQYF
>TRBV7-6|TRBJ1-4|once|.
TGTGCCAGCAGCTTAAGCCCGACAGGCGGAACCGGAGAAAAACTGTTTTTT
CASSLSPTGGTGEKLFF
>TRBV6-6|TRBJ2-7|.|.
TGTGCCAGCGGCGAGGCTAGTATTCGCGAGCAGTACTTC
CASGEASIREQYF
>TRBV5-1|TRBJ2-7|.|.
TGCGCCAGCAGCTTGGCCTGGAGCAGGGGCGGACCCTACGAGCAGTACTTC
CASSLAWSRGGPYEQYF
>TRBV6-4|TRBJ1-2|.|.
TGTGCCAGCAGTCCCGGACCCACCGAGGGGCTAAACTATGGCTACACCTTC
CASSPGPTEGLNYGYTF
>TRBV6-4|TRBJ2-1|once|.
TGTGCCAGCAGTGAAACTAGAGTCTCCGGTGAGCAGTTCTTC
CASSETRVSGEQFF
>TRBV12-5|TRBJ2-2|once|TRBD2
TGTGCTAGTGGTTTGGTACCAAAGTCCTGGACTAGCGGGCAGACCGGGGAGCTGTTTTTT
CASGLVPKSWTSGQTGELFF
>TRBV7-9|TRBJ2-7|.|.
TGTGCCAGCAGCTTTTTAGGTGTCCACGAGCAGTACTTC
CASSFLGVHEQYF
>TRBV6-5|TRBJ1-3|.|.
TGTGCCAGCAAGGCAGGGCACTCTGGAAACACCATATATTTT
CASKAGHSGNTIYF
>TRBV19|TRBJ2-3|.|TRBD2
TGTGCCACCTCGAGCGGGAGGGCCACAGATACGCAGTATTTT
CATSSGRATDTQYF
>TRBV19|TRBJ1-2|.|TRBD1
TGTGCCACAACGACAGGGGGCAAGTATAACTATGGCTACACCTTC
CATTTGGKYNYGYTF
>TRBV2|TRBJ2-2|.|.
TGTGCCAGCACCTCTGGGCTAGGAACGAACACCGGGGAGCTGTTTTTT
CASTSGLGTNTGELFF
>TRBV5-1|TRBJ2-2|.|TRBD2
TGCGCCAGCAGCCCGGCGGGGGGGGACACCGGGGAGCTGTTTTTT
CASSPAGGDTGELFF
>TRBV5-4|TRBJ2-1|.|TRBD1
TGTGCCAGCAACGGACAGGGGGCCTACAATGAGCAGTTCTTC
CASNGQGAYNEQFF
>TRBV6-4|TRBJ2-2|.|.
TGTGCCAGCAGTGTAATAGGAGGGGCGTCCGGGGAGCTGTTTTTT
CASSVIGGASGELFF
>TRBV6-5|TRBJ2-1|.|TRBD2
TGTGCCAGCAGTTACTCCCCGGGGGGGTACTACAATGAGCAGTTCTTC
CASSYSPGGYYNEQFF
>TRBV10-1|TRBJ2-1|.|.
TGCGCCAGCAGTGGACAGCACTACAATGAGCAGTTCTTC
CASSGQHYNEQFF
>TRBV2|TRBJ1-5|.|TRBD1
TGTGCCAGCAGTTCGGGACAGGCATCCGGGAGTCAGCCCCAGCATTTT
CASSSGQASGSQPQHF